This entry describes one T cell receptor beta chain. On cycle 4 day 1 and cycle 7 day 1, as well as at baseline, blood was sampled. The data are from a study of OX40 agonist ivuxolimab in advanced cancers. Background on the study: Every 2 weeks, patients received ivuxolimab intravenously, dosed at 0.01 to 10 mg/kg. Three patients got partial responses; one had hepatocellular carcinoma and two had cutaneous melanoma.

This table comes from immunoSEQ multiplex PCR, and its TCRdb copy is limited to in-frame clones, with some not included. This sample yields 46,000 or so clones, of which around 92% are seen a single time; approximately 10% belongs to the top ten. Losses at the gene ends were 10 bases for V and 0 bases for J; bases not matched to a gene: 5. Germline values: CDR1 ENHRY, CDR2 SYGVKD. CDR3 length equals 13 residues. The material sequenced was CD4+ or CD8+ T cells sorted from blood, taken in a trial of the OX40 agonist ivuxolimab. The clonotype originates from an adult with an advanced solid tumor such as melanoma, head and neck, liver or kidney cancer. The chain carries TRBV10-3 and TRBJ2-7; 8 bases are shared with TRBD2. The DNA for the CDR3 is TGTGCCAACGCCGGGACTAGCTCCTACGAGCAGTACTTC. Translation: CANAGTSSYEQYF.